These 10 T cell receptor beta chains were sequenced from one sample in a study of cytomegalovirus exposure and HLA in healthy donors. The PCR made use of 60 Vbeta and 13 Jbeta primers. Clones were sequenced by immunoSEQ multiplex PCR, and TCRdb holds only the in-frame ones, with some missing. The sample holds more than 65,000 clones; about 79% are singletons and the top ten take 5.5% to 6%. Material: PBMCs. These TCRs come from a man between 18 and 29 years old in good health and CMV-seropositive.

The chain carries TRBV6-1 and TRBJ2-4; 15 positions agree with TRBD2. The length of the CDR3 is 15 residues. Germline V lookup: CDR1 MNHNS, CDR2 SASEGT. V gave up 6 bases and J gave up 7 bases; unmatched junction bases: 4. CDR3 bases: TGTGCCAGCAGCGGACTAGCGGGAGGGGTTAACATTCAGTACTTC. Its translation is CASSGLAGGVNIQYF.

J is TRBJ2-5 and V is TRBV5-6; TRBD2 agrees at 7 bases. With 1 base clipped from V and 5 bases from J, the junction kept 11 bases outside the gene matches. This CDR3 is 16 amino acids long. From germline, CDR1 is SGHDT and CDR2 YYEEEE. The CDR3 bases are TGTGCCAGCAGCTTGAGAGAGGCGGGAGTGGTGGAGACCCAGTACTTC. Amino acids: CASSLREAGVVETQYF.

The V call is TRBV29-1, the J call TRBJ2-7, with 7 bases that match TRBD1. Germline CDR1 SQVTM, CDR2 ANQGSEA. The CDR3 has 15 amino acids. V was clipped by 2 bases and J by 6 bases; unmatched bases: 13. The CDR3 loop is CSVESRGLRSSEQYF. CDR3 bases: TGCAGCGTTGAATCCAGGGGGTTACGTTCTTCCGAGCAGTACTTC.

The CDR3 here is CASSYSMQATDTQYF. Here the CDR3 DNA reads TGTGCCAGCAGTTACTCGATGCAGGCCACAGATACGCAGTATTTT. This chain connects TRBV6-5 to TRBJ2-3; D unresolved. Trimming left V 0 bases short and J 2 bases short, with 9 bases between. The CDR3 is 15 residues long. Germline CDR1 and CDR2: MNHEY and SVGAGI.

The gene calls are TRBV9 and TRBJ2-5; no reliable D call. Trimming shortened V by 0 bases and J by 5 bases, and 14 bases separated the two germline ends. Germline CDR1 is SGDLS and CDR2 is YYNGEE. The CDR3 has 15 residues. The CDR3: CASSVGALMVETQYF. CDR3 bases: TGTGCCAGCAGCGTAGGCGCCCTGATGGTGGAGACCCAGTACTTC.

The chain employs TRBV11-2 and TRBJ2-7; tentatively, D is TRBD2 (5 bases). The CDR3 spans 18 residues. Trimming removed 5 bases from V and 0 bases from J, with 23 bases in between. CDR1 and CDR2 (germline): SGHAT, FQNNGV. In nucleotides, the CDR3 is TGTGCCAGCAGCCTGACCACGAGCACAGTAGCGACCTCCTACGAGCAGTACTTC. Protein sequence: CASSLTTSTVATSYEQYF.

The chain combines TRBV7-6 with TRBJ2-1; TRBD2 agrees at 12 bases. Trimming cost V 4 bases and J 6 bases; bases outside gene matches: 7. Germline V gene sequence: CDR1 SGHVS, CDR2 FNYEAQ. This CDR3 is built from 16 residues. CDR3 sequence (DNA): TGTGCCAGCAGCTCAGACCTAGCGGGAGGGGCCAATGAGCAGTTCTTC. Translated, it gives CASSSDLAGGANEQFF.

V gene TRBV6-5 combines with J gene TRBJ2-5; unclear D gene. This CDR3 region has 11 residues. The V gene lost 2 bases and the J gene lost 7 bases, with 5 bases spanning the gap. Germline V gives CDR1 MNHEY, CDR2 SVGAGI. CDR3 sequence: CASSYGGTQYF. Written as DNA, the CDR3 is TGTGCCAGCAGTTACGGCGGGACCCAGTACTTC.

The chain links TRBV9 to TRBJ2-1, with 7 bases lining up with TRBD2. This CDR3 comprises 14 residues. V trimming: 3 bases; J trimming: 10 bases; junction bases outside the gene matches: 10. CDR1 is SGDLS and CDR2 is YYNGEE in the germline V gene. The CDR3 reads CASSEELALGEQFF. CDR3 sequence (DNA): TGTGCCAGCAGCGAGGAACTAGCGCTCGGGGAGCAGTTCTTC. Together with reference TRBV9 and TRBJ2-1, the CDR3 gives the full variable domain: DSGVTQTPKHLITATGQRVTLRCSPRSGDLSVYWYQQSLDQGLQFLIQYYNGEERAKGNILERFSAQQFPDLHSELNLSSLELGDSALYFCASSEELALGEQFFGPGTRLTVL.

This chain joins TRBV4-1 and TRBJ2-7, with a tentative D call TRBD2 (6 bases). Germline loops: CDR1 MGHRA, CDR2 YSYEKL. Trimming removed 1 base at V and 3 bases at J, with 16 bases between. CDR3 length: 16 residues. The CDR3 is CASSQVFRGRGYEQYF. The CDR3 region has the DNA TGCGCCAGCAGCCAAGTATTCCGCGGGCGGGGCTACGAGCAGTACTTC.